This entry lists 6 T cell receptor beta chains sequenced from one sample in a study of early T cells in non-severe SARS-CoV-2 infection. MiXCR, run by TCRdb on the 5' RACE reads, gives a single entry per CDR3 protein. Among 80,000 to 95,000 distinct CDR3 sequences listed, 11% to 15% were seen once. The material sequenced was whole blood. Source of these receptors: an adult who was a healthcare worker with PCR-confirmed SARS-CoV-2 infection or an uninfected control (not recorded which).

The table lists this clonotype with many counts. The CDR3 protein is CSVERGYGYTF. DNA for the CDR3: TGCAGCGTTGAACGGGGGTATGGCTACACCTTC. The chain couples TRBV29-1 to TRBJ1-2; D may be TRBD1 (5 bases). CDR1 is SQVTM, CDR2 ANQGSEA, per germline. V was clipped by 2 bases and J by 5 bases, with 6 bases between them. The CDR3 sequence is 11 residues long.

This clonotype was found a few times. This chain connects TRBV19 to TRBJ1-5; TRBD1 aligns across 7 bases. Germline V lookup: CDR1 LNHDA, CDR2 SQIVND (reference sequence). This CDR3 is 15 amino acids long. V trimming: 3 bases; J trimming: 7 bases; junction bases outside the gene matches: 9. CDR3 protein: CASSIGTGVGQPQHF. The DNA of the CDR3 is TGTGCCAGTAGTATTGGCACAGGGGTAGGCCAGCCCCAGCATTTT.

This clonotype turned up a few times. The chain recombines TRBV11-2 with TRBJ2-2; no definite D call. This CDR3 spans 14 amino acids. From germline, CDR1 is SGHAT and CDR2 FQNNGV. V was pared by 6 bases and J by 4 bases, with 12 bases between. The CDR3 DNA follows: TGTGCCAGCAGACCCCGGGTCGGCACCGGGGAGCTGTTTTTT. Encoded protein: CASRPRVGTGELFF.

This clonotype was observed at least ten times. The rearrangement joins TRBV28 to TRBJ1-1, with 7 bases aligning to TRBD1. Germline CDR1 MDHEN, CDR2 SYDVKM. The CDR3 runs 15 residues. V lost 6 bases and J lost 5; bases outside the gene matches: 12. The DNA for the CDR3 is TGTGCCAGCAGATCCCATACAGGGGATGTAACTGAAGCTTTCTTT. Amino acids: CASRSHTGDVTEAFF.

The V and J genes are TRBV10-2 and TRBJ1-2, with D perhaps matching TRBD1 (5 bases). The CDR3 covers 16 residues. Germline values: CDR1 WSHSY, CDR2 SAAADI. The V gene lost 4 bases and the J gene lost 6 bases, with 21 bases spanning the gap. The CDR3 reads CASSVGYNTGTDGYTF. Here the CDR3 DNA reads TGCGCCAGCAGTGTAGGTTACAATACCGGGACGGATGGCTACACCTTC.

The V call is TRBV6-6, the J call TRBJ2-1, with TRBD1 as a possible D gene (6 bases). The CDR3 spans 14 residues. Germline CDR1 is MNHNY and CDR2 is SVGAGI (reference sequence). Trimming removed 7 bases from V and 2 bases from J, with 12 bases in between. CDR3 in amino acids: CASNLGQTYNEQFF. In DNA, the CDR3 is TGTGCCAGCAACCTAGGACAGACCTACAATGAGCAGTTCTTC.